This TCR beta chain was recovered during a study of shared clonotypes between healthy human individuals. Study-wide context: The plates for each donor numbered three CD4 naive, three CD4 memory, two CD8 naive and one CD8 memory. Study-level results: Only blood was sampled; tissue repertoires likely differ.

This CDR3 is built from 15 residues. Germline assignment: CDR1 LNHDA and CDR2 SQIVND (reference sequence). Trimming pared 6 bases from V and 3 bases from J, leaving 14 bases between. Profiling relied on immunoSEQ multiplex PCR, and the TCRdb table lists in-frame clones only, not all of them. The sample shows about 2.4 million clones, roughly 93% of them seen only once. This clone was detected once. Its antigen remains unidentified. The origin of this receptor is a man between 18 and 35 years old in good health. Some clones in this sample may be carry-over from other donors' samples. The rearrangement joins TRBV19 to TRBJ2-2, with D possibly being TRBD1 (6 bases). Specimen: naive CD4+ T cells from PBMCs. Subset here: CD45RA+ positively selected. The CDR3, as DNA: TGTGCCAGTAGGCAAACAGGGTATGACACCGGGGAGCTGTTTTTT. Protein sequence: CASRQTGYDTGELFF.